The entry that follows covers one TCR beta chain sequence. The CDR3 is 15 amino acids. V was shortened by 7 bases and J by 3 bases, with 19 bases between the two germline ends. Germline V lookup: CDR1 SGHRS, CDR2 YFSETQ. In the study's own analysis: Cell counts per sample came from amplifying reference gene primers. The method was immunoSEQ multiplex PCR; TCRdb's version includes in-frame clones alone and lacks a portion of them. The V and J calls and clone size are taken from that table; D and trimming were inferred from the DNA. This sample yields 80,000 or so clones, of which roughly 80% are seen a single time; about a tenth belongs to the top ten. This sample was taken from a study of blood T cell repertoires in COVID-19. Study in general: Specimens from acute and convalescent COVID-19 originated in the United States, Italy and Spain. From T cells, B-cell-depleted T cells, or PBMCs came the material, which was cDNA or gDNA.

Sequencing was carried out using peripheral blood. The source is a human donor in a cohort sampled during active COVID-19. The chain links TRBV5-1 to TRBJ1-2; D is unresolved. This CDR3 is CASSLGSPLDYGYTF. In DNA form, the CDR3 reads TGCGCCAGCTCACTAGGGAGCCCCCTGGACTATGGCTACACCTTC. The variable domain in full, completed from reference TRBV5-1 and TRBJ1-2, reads KAGVTQTPRYLIKTRGQQVTLSCSPISGHRSVSWYQQTPGQGLQFLFEYFSETQRNKGNFPGRFSGRQFSNSRSEMNVSTLELGDSALYLCASSLGSPLDYGYTFGSGTRLTVV.